The entry below gives a single T cell receptor beta chain sequence along with its context. This specimen comes from a study of blood T cell repertoires in COVID-19. Turning to the study itself: COVID-19 samples collected from the United States, Italy and Spain covered acute and convalescent phases. PBMCs, B-cell-depleted T cells, or T cells provided the cDNA or gDNA that made up the material.

V lost 2 bases and J lost 4, with 8 bases in between. Germline CDR1 reads MNHEY; CDR2 reads SVGAGI. The CDR3 extends over 13 amino acids. As handled by the study authors: Researchers report that nucleated cell counts were estimated from reference gene primer amplification. Measured with immunoSEQ multiplex PCR; TCRdb has only the in-frame clones, and not every one. That table supplies the V and J calls and clone size; D and trimming were determined from the DNA. Counted here are 250,000 or so clones, roughly 86% occurring once; the ten biggest clones make up 8.5% to 9%. Source material: peripheral blood. V usage is TRBV6-5 and J usage is TRBJ1-1, with D perhaps TRBD1 (5 bases). The TCR was taken from a man aged 35 to 55 with active or convalescent COVID-19. In DNA, the CDR3 is TGTGCCAGCAGTTACCGGCAGGGCACTGAAGCTTTCTTT. It translates to CASSYRQGTEAFF.